This T cell receptor (beta chain) is drawn from a study of prognosis after radiotherapy for stage I lung cancer. Study context: Median age was 74.5 years (about 53 to 84) among around twelve men and 6 women. Study conclusions and caveats: Among patients who developed distant metastases, Shannon entropy after stereotactic body radiation therapy was lower. Reportedly, metastasis status was linked to differences in TRBV and TRBJ usage frequencies.

CDR1 is LNHDA and CDR2 is SQIVND in the germline V gene (reference sequence). The CDR3 is made up of 14 amino acids. The germline V and J ends were trimmed by 5 bases and 0 bases, with 10 bases remaining between them. This clonotype was detected many times. Its target is unknown. The authors amplified TCR beta CDR3 from genomic DNA using two-round multiplex PCR. Individual primers that were specific to each TRBV and TRBJ gene served in first-round PCR. TCRdb recomputed calls from the multiplex PCR reads with MiXCR, one row per CDR3 protein. The data show roughly 13,000 distinct CDR3 sequences, with roughly 27% seen just once and around an eighth held by the top ten.

This chain connects TRBV19 to TRBJ1-2, with D perhaps matching TRBD1 (5 bases). The origin of this receptor is a donor aged 50 or older with non-small cell lung cancer. The source was PBMCs, collected before or after stereotactic body radiation therapy (not recorded which). CDR3 in DNA: TGTGCCAGTAGTGTCGGGGCCTCTAACTATGGCTACACCTTC. It codes for CASSVGASNYGYTF.